This T cell receptor (beta chain) stems from a study of PD-L1 blockade in urothelial cancer. Turning to the study itself: The study started patients on atezolizumab in about 2014, giving 1,200 mg intravenously every 3 weeks. Of approximately 29 patients, twenty-five were males with bladder-origin urothelial cancer. The study recovered a median of 141,255 T cells per blood sample.

Method: immunoSEQ multiplex PCR; TCRdb's copy keeps in-frame clones and lacks some. The sample consists of more than 90,000 clones, 83% of them appearing once. Germline CDR1 is SGHTA and CDR2 is FQGNSA. The CDR3 extends over 14 amino acids. Trimming removed 3 bases from V and 1 base from J, with 8 bases in between. Overall study results and limits: At 3 weeks on treatment, tumor-associated clones expanded more with durable benefit.

The time point here: peripheral blood 6 weeks after treatment start. A remark on this clone: Its target is not known.

The TCR comes from a man aged 70-80 years with urothelial cancer. The V gene is TRBV7-2, the J gene TRBJ2-3; no reliable D call. Sequencing was performed on PBMCs, taken around atezolizumab (anti-PD-L1) treatment. The CDR3 spells CASSFRIGTDTQYF. DNA for the CDR3: TGTGCCAGCAGCTTTCGAATAGGCACAGATACGCAGTATTTT.